The source of this T cell receptor (beta chain) is a study of blood T cell repertoires in COVID-19. About the study: Samples representing acute and convalescent COVID-19 were sourced from the United States, Italy and Spain.

Points on this clone: Other nucleotide sequences in the sample specify the same CDR3.

Authors' data handling: Researchers report that nucleated cell counts were estimated from reference gene primer amplification. Generated by immunoSEQ multiplex PCR, the TCRdb table keeps only in-frame clones and is missing some. That table furnishes V, J and clone size, whereas the DNA furnished D and trimming. The data hold fewer than 200,000 clones, with about 85% observed a single time. Trimming shortened V by 4 bases and J by 0 bases, and 4 bases separated the two germline ends. The CDR3 consists of 13 residues. Per the germline V gene, CDR1 is KGHDR and CDR2 is SFDVKD. Those enrolled in Seattle joined during active infection and were followed longitudinally afterward.

The V gene is TRBV24-1, the J gene TRBJ2-3, with D hard to call. This receptor was taken from a woman aged 55-70 years with COVID-19, enrolled during active disease. The sequenced sample was peripheral blood. The CDR3 is CATSDSSTDTQYF. CDR3 DNA: TGTGCCACCAGTGACTCTAGCACAGATACGCAGTATTTT.